Reported below is one T cell receptor beta chain. This clonotype has ten or more counts. Its cognate antigen has yet to be identified. The input lacks base qualities; no much larger clone sits a single base away. The CDR3 spans 15 residues, from the cysteine through the phenylalanine. CDR3 DNA is the only sequence kept; it has 45 bases, read in frame from the first base. Clipping removes 2 bases from V and 6 bases from J, with 2 as the unmatched junction base count. The germline V gene supplies CDR1 SGDLS and CDR2 YYNGEE. The sequencer listed for this sample is Illumina HiSeq 2500. Quantitative 5'-RACE with molecular barcodes was used to prepare TCR beta libraries. Processing in the source paper ran as follows. To identify disease-linked TCR variants, a new computational method was used, one built on a probabilistic model of VDJ rearrangement. Clones were called with MiXCR by TCRdb after fastp trimmed the public reads at Q25, and only in-frame beta chains were retained. Every CDR3 protein is listed once, alongside the most common genes and DNA of its rows. None of the V and J calls come from the authors' own analysis; TCRdb made them. Recorded for this sample are tens of thousands of distinct CDR3 sequences; 2.5% of them occurred a single time. 6% to 8% of the sample is in the top ten clones.

The entry originates in a study of CD8 T cells in ankylosing spondylitis (dated by TCRdb to between 2016 and 2019). With regard to the full study: The study set out to find disease-linked TCR variants by profiling T cell receptor beta repertoires in ankylosing spondylitis patients and healthy donors. The whole study cohort included under 140 healthy donors and over 20 ankylosing spondylitis patients. Peripheral blood was sampled, and synovial fluid was additionally collected from ankylosing spondylitis patients. What the research found in general, with its limitations: Blood from ankylosing spondylitis patients appeared to be characterized by a TCR beta motif made up of under ten highly homologous amino acid variants. Significant enrichment of the disease-linked clones was reported in matched synovial fluid samples from ankylosing spondylitis patients. Some TCR beta motif variants had previously been reported in synovial fluid and blood of reactive arthritis patients, which suggested common disease-initiation mechanisms. In peripheral blood, the disease-linked clones were found at relatively low frequencies and had a CD8+ phenotype.

Material: blood, either unsorted or a sorted T cell fraction (not recorded which). This sequence originates from a female donor with ankylosing spondylitis or in good health (not recorded which). Here the chain combines TRBV9 and TRBJ2-1, with 13 bases aligning to TRBD2. The CDR3 has the sequence CASSVGTSGTNEQFF. The sequenced DNA: TGTGCCAGCAGCGTTGGGACTAGCGGGACCAATGAGCAGTTCTTC.